This T cell receptor (beta chain) was sequenced during a study of control samples from healthy donors and cancer patients. Clones were sequenced by immunoSEQ multiplex PCR, and TCRdb holds only the in-frame ones, with some missing. Seen here are some 71,000 clones, around 90% observed once, and the top ten hold roughly 6%. Germline lookup yields CDR1 WNHNN and CDR2 SYGVQD (reference sequence). Trimming cost V 4 bases and J 5 bases, with 8 bases left between them. The CDR3 runs to 12 residues. The source of this sequence is a man in his fifties or sixties with colorectal cancer. The sequencing input was PBMCs. J is TRBJ2-5 and V is TRBV10-1; D might be TRBD1 (7 bases). CDR3 sequence (DNA): TGCGCCAGCAGTGCAGGGGGGGAGACCCAGTACTTC. Its protein is CASSAGGETQYF.